This TCR beta chain was obtained from a study of vaccination effects on CD4 cells after COVID-19. Assay: immunoSEQ multiplex PCR; the TCRdb copy retains only in-frame clones and omits some. The sample shows around 75,000 clones, around 70% of them seen only once. Only a few counts were recorded for this clone. Its antigen is as yet unknown. CDR3 length: 16 residues. Germline V CDR1 and CDR2: ENHRY, SYGVKD. V gave up 0 bases and J gave up 0 bases, with 8 bases separating them. With the ViraFEST assay, the study expanded antigen-specific CD4+ T cells using viral peptide pools, then sequenced them. With roughly 10 days of culture completed, CD4+ T cells were isolated. Sometime from March through December 2020, the person acquired a SARS-CoV-2 infection that PCR confirmed. At days 3 and 7, half of the medium was exchanged for IL-2 medium.

Sequenced here: CD4+ T cells from PBMCs cultured with HIV peptides, sampled before COVID-19 vaccination. As to subset: HIV-1 Nef peptide pool negative control/reference culture. V usage is TRBV10-3 and J usage is TRBJ2-2; D may match TRBD1 or TRBD2 (5 bases each). The sequence derives from a human donor who had a prior SARS-CoV-2 infection. The CDR3 spells CAISESGAANTGELFF. The DNA for the CDR3 is TGTGCCATCAGTGAGTCCGGGGCAGCGAACACCGGGGAGCTGTTTTTT.